The 4 T cell receptor beta chains in this list originate from one sample, sequenced in a study of beta chain features in type 1 diabetes. Since all of the isolated RNA was reverse transcribed, expressed TCRB transcripts were what got sequenced. Generated by immunoSEQ multiplex PCR, the TCRdb table keeps only in-frame clones and is missing some. The sample lists about 620,000 clones, 15% to 18% seen once, with approximately 0.087% in the top ten. The sample was naive CD4+ T cells from blood. These receptors all come from a man in his late teens or twenties in good health.

This clone was counted a few times. The chain couples TRBV21-1 to TRBJ2-7; the table gives TRBD1 as D, unverified against the DNA. TRBV21-1 is flagged as a pseudogene. CDR3 size: 16 residues. CDR3 amino acids: CASSSFRGFRVYEQYF. For the CDR3, the DNA is TGTGCCAGCAGCTCTTTTAGGGGATTCAGGGTCTACGAGCAGTACTTC.

The chain links TRBV27 to TRBJ2-2, with D unresolved. Germline lookup yields CDR1 MNHEY and CDR2 SMNVEV (reference sequence). V was pared by 11 bases and J by 0 bases, with 13 bases between. The CDR3 has 14 amino acids. The CDR3 region has the DNA TGTGCCGTGGGATCTGTGGCGAACACCGGGGAGCTGTTTTTT. The encoded protein is CAVGSVANTGELFF.

This clone was counted only a few times. Other DNA sequences in the sample encode the same CDR3. The chain employs TRBV7-9 and TRBJ2-5; D unresolved. V was clipped by 1 base and J by 2 bases, with 2 bases between them. From germline, CDR1 is SEHNR and CDR2 FQNEAQ (reference sequence). CDR3 length: 12 residues. The CDR3 loop reads CASSLGQETQYF. The DNA for the CDR3 is TGTGCCAGCAGCTTAGGGCAAGAGACCCAGTACTTC.

The chain recombines TRBV30 with TRBJ2-5, with a tentative D call TRBD1 (5 bases). V was cut by 0 bases and J by 2 bases, with 7 bases left in between. This CDR3 is 13 amino acids long. Germline-derived CDR1 and CDR2 are GTSNPN and SVGIG (reference sequence). CDR3 residues: CAWSVHRQETQYF. The CDR3, as DNA: TGTGCCTGGAGTGTACACAGGCAAGAGACCCAGTACTTC.